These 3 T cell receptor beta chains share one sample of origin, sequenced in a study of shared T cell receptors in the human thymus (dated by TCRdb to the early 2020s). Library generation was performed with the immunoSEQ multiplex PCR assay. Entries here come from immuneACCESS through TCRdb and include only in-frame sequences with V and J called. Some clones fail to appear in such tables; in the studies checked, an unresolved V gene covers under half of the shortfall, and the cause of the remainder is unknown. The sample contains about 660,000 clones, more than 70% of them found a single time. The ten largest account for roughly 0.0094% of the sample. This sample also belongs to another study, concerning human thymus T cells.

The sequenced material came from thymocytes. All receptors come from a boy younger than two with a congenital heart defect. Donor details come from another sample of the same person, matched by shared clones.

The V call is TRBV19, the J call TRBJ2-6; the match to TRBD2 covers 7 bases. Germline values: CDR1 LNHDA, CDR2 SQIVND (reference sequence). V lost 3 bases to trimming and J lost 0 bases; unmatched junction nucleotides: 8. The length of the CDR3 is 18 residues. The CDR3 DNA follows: TGTGCCAGTAGTATTGGGAGGGGTGCCCTCTCTGGGGCCAACGTCCTGACTTTC. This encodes CASSIGRGALSGANVLTF.

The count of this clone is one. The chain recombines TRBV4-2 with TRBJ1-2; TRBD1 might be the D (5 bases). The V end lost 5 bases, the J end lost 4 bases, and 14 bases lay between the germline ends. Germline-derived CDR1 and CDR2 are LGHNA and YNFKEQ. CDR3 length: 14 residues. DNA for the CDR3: TGTGCCAGCAGCTCAGCGACAGCCTCCTATGGCTACACCTTC. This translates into CASSSATASYGYTF.

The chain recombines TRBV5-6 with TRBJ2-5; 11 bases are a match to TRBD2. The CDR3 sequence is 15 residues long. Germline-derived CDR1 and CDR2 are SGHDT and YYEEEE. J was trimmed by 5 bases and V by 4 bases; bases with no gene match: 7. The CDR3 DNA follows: TGTGCCAGCAGCCCGTATAGCGGGGGGGCCGAGACCCAGTACTTC. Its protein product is CASSPYSGGAETQYF. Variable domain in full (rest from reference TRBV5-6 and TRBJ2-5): DAGVTQSPTHLIKTRGQQVTLRCSPKSGHDTVSWYQQALGQGPQFIFQYYEEEERQRGNFPDRFSGHQFPNYSSELNVNALLLGDSALYLCASSPYSGGAETQYFGPGTRLLVL.